Given below is one TCR beta chain in context. Its antigen is unidentified. Sorting isolated naive CD4 T cells lacking CD45RO and expressing CD62L. This entry comes from a study of human versus mouse CDR3 diversity and MHC coevolution. Study-wide findings and caveats: Among all groups, most of the three human donors showed least clonal inequality. About 1.7 million TCR beta clonotypes were estimated for humans, the largest repertoire.

Assay: immunoSEQ multiplex PCR; the TCRdb copy retains only in-frame clones and omits some. In the table there are about 77,000 clones, roughly 90% of which are singletons. This clonotype was sampled from a person between 25 and 70 years old in good health. The sequenced material came from naive CD4+ T cells from blood. As to subset: CD45RO-negative CD62L-positive naive CD4 T cells.

The CDR3 region is CASSGEEGQPQHF. Here the CDR3 DNA reads TGTGCCAGCAGTGGGGAGGAGGGCCAGCCCCAGCATTTT. The genes are TRBV6-1 and TRBJ1-5; no firm D call. This CDR3 comprises 13 residues. Germline assignment: CDR1 MNHNS and CDR2 SASEGT. V was cut by 4 bases and J by 7 bases, with 11 bases left in between.